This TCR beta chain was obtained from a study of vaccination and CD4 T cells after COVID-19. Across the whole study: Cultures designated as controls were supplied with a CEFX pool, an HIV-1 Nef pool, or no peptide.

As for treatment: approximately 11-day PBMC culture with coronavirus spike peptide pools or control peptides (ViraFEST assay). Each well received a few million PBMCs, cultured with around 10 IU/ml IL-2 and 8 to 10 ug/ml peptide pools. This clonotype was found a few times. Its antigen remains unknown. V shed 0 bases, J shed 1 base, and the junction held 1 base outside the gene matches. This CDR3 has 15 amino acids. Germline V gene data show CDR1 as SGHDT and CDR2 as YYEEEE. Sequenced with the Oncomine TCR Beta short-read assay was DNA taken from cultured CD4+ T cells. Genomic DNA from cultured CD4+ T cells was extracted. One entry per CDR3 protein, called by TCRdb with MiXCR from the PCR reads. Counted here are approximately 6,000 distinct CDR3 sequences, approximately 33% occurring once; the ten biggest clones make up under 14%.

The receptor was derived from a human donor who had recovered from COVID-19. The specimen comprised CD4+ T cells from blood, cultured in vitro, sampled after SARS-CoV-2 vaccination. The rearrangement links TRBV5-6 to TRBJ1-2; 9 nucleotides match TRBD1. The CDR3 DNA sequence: TGTGCCAGCAGCTTGGGGGGACAGGGTAACTATGGCTACACCTTC. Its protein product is CASSLGGQGNYGYTF.